One sample yielded the 17 T cell receptor beta chains listed below, sequenced in a study of cytomegalovirus exposure and HLA in healthy donors. Sequenced by immunoSEQ multiplex PCR; TCRdb stores in-frame clones only, minus some. Of 150,000 to 180,000 clones in the sample, 70% to 90% were seen once. The sequencing input was PBMCs. Source of these receptors: a human donor in good health.

The chain has TRBV29-1 and TRBJ1-1; 8 bases line up with TRBD1. There are 15 residues in the CDR3. The V gene's germline CDR1 is SQVTM and CDR2 ANQGSEA. The ends lost 0 bases at V and 5 bases at J; junction bases unmatched: 8. The CDR3 DNA reads as TGCAGCGTTGAAGATCTCCCAGGGGGCGTAACTGAAGCTTTCTTT. Amino acids: CSVEDLPGGVTEAFF.

This sequence joins TRBV25-1 and TRBJ2-5; D is perhaps TRBD2 (5 bases). Per germline, CDR1 MGHDK and CDR2 SYGVNS. CDR3 length: 15 residues. Between the trimmed V and J ends, which lost 2 bases and 5 bases, there was a span of 15 bases. The CDR3 sequence is CASSEVRDRTETQYF. CDR3 coding DNA: TGTGCCAGCAGTGAAGTTCGGGATCGAACGGAGACCCAGTACTTC. Combining the CDR3 with reference TRBV25-1 and TRBJ2-5 gives the whole variable domain EADIYQTPRYLVIGTGKKITLECSQTMGHDKMYWYQQDPGMELHLIHYSYGVNSTEKGDLSSESTVSRIRTEHFPLTLESARPSHTSQYLCASSEVRDRTETQYFGPGTRLLVL.

This clone showed up just once. The rearrangement joins TRBV28 to TRBJ2-1; possibly TRBD1 for D (6 bases). The V end was cut by 6 bases, the J end by 8 bases, with 20 bases between. Per germline, CDR1 MDHEN and CDR2 SYDVKM. This CDR3 has 15 amino acids. Here the CDR3 reads CASSPSNRVNDEQFF. As DNA, the CDR3 is TGTGCCAGCAGCCCATCTAACAGGGTCAATGATGAGCAGTTCTTC.

The V gene is TRBV15, the J gene TRBJ2-6; tentatively, D is TRBD1 (6 bases). V was cut by 5 bases and J by 9 bases, with 20 bases left in between. The CDR3 contains 16 residues. Germline V gene sequence: CDR1 LNHNV, CDR2 YYDKDF (reference sequence). The CDR3 here is CATSRDPTGVINVLTF. The CDR3 nucleotides read TGTGCCACCAGCCGGGACCCGACAGGCGTGATCAACGTCCTGACTTTC.

This chain joins TRBV27 and TRBJ2-1, with D possibly TRBD2 on 6 matching bases. Trimming stripped 3 bases from V and 0 bases from J, with 9 bases between. Germline V lookup: CDR1 MNHEY, CDR2 SMNVEV (reference sequence). The CDR3 is 15 amino acids. As DNA, the CDR3 is TGTGCCAGCAGTTTGGAGGGCAGCTCCTACAATGAGCAGTTCTTC. Protein sequence: CASSLEGSSYNEQFF.

The chain combines TRBV29-1 with TRBJ2-3; perhaps TRBD1 as D (6 bases). Germline CDR1 and CDR2: SQVTM and ANQGSEA. V lost 4 bases and J lost 2, with 13 bases in between. The length of the CDR3 is 14 residues. The CDR3 region is CSVAVQGDTDTQYF. CDR3 DNA sequence: TGCAGCGTTGCGGTACAGGGAGACACAGATACGCAGTATTTT.

This sequence joins TRBV6-5 and TRBJ1-1, with D possibly TRBD1 on 5 matching bases. The CDR3 spans 13 residues. Germline loops: CDR1 MNHEY, CDR2 SVGAGI. The V and J ends lost 8 bases and 3 bases respectively, with 13 bases between them. The CDR3 loop is CASRLGGYTEAFF. The CDR3 DNA follows: TGTGCCAGCCGCCTGGGGGGATACACTGAAGCTTTCTTT.

The chain recombines TRBV29-1 with TRBJ2-7; 9 bases align to TRBD1. The CDR3 spans 13 residues. Germline CDR1 is SQVTM and CDR2 is ANQGSEA. Trimming removed 6 bases from V and 3 bases from J; junction bases left unmatched: 6. Here the CDR3 reads CSVGQGNRYEQYF. The CDR3 DNA sequence: TGCAGCGTCGGACAGGGGAACCGCTACGAGCAGTACTTC.

This clone was found once. The rearrangement joins TRBV5-1 to TRBJ1-1; D not certain. The CDR3 consists of 14 residues. CDR1 and CDR2 (germline): SGHRS, YFSETQ. Trimming removed 1 base at V and 3 bases at J, with 10 bases between. CDR3 protein: CASSLSLADTEAFF. The CDR3 DNA is TGCGCCAGCAGCTTGTCTCTGGCCGACACTGAAGCTTTCTTT.

The chain joins TRBV6-6 to TRBJ2-3; 7 positions match TRBD2. Trimming at V came to 11 bases and at J to 0 bases, leaving 8 bases not matched to a gene. The V gene's germline CDR1 is MNHNY and CDR2 SVGAGI (reference sequence). This CDR3 is 14 amino acids long. CDR3 region: CAVKAGLSTDTQYF. The CDR3 DNA reads TGTGCCGTTAAAGCGGGACTCAGCACAGATACGCAGTATTTT.

The chain is built from TRBV2 and TRBJ2-1; 9 bases are a match to TRBD2. Germline-derived CDR1 and CDR2 are SNHLY and FYNNEI. The ends lost 2 bases at V and 4 bases at J; junction bases unmatched: 3. The CDR3 covers 15 residues. CDR3 amino acids: CASSELAGPYNEQFF. In DNA, the CDR3 is TGTGCCAGCAGTGAACTAGCGGGGCCTTACAATGAGCAGTTCTTC.

The chain is built from TRBV7-3 and TRBJ1-1, with a possible D match to TRBD1 (5 bases). The ends were cut back, 2 bases at V and 0 bases at J, with 10 bases in the middle. The CDR3 length is 15 residues. Germline CDR1 and CDR2: SGHTA and FQGTGA. The CDR3 DNA is TGTGCCAGCAGCTTAGGGGCGTCCTTGAACACTGAAGCTTTCTTT. Its translation: CASSLGASLNTEAFF.

This chain joins TRBV29-1 and TRBJ2-1; 11 bases fit TRBD2. The junction had 6 bases not matched to a gene; V was cut back by 5 bases and J by 0 bases. The CDR3 spans 16 residues. Germline lookup yields CDR1 SQVTM and CDR2 ANQGSEA. CDR3 loop: CSVLLAGASSYNEQFF. DNA of the CDR3: TGCAGCGTTTTACTAGCGGGGGCAAGCTCCTACAATGAGCAGTTCTTC.

The J gene is TRBJ1-2, the V gene TRBV5-4, with D tentatively TRBD1 (6 bases). The CDR3 totals 17 residues. V gave up 0 bases and J gave up 0 bases, with 15 bases separating them. Germline CDR1 and CDR2: SGHNT and YYREEE (reference sequence). CDR3 loop: CASSLALIQGANYGYTF. The CDR3 DNA reads TGTGCCAGCAGCTTGGCCCTTATACAGGGAGCTAACTATGGCTACACCTTC.

This chain joins TRBV4-3 and TRBJ1-2; D might be TRBD1 (6 bases). The CDR3 has 16 residues. Germline CDR1 and CDR2: LGHNA and YSLEER. The ends were cut back, 0 bases at V and 5 bases at J, with 16 bases in the middle. CDR3 coding DNA: TGCGCCAGCAGCCAAGATCGCGACAGGCAGGTATATGGCTACACCTTC. Amino acid sequence: CASSQDRDRQVYGYTF.

The rearrangement links TRBV28 to TRBJ2-6; TRBD1 agrees at 7 bases. With V trimmed by 5 bases and J by 1 base, 11 bases remained unmatched. Per the germline V gene, CDR1 is MDHEN and CDR2 is SYDVKM. This CDR3 contains 18 residues. The CDR3 protein is CASSGKTGSNSGANVLTF. CDR3 bases: TGTGCCAGCAGTGGGAAGACAGGGAGCAATTCTGGGGCCAACGTCCTGACTTTC.

The V gene is TRBV27, the J gene TRBJ2-2; TRBD2 matches at 10 bases. The CDR3 runs 16 residues. Trimming took 4 bases from V and 6 from J; bases not matched to a gene: 8. Germline V gives CDR1 MNHEY, CDR2 SMNVEV (reference sequence). Here the CDR3 reads CASSSILAGLPGELFF. The CDR3 nucleotides are TGTGCCAGCAGTTCGATACTAGCGGGATTACCCGGGGAGCTGTTTTTT.